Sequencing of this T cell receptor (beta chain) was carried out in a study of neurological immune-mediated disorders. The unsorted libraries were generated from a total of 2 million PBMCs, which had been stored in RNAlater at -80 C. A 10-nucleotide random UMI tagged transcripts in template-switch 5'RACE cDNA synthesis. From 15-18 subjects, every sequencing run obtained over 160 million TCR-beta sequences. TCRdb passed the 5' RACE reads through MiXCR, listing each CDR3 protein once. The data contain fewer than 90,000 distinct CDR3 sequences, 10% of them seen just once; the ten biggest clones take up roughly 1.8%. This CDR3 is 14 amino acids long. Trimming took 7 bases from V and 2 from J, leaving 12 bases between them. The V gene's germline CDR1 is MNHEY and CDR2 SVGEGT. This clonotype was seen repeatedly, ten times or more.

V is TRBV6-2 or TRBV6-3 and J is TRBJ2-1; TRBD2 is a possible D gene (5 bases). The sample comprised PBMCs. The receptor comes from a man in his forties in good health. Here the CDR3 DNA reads TGTGCCAGCACGCGCGGGCGTACCTACAATGAGCAGTTCTTC. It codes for CASTRGRTYNEQFF.